This TCR beta chain was captured in a study of identical twins. TCRdb processed the 5' RACE reads anew with MiXCR; each CDR3 protein has one entry. This table holds 1.5 million to 2 million distinct CDR3 sequences, around 33% found once. Unmatched junction bases numbered 11, after V lost 4 bases and J lost 5 bases. This CDR3 is built from 15 residues. Looked up from germline, CDR1 is SGHRS and CDR2 is YFSETQ. This chain connects TRBV5-1 to TRBJ1-2, with TRBD1 matching 7 bases. This TCR came from a newborn girl in good health. The sample consisted of cord blood. The CDR3: CASSLYRGIGYGYTF. As DNA, the CDR3 is TGCGCCAGCAGCCTTTACAGGGGTATCGGGTATGGCTACACCTTC.